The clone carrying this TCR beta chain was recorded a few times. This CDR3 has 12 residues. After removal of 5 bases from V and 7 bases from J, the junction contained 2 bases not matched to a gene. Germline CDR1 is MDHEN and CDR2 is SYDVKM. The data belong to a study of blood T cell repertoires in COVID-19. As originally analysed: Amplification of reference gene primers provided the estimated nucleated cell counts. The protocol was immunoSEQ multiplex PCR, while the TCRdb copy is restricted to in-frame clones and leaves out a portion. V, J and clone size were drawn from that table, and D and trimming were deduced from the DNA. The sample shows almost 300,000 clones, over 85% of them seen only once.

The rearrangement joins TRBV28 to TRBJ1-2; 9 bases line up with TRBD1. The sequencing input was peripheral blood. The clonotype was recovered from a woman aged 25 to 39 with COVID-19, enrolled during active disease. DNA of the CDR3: TGTGCCAGCAGTCCGACAGGGGGTGGCTACACCTTC. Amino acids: CASSPTGGGYTF.